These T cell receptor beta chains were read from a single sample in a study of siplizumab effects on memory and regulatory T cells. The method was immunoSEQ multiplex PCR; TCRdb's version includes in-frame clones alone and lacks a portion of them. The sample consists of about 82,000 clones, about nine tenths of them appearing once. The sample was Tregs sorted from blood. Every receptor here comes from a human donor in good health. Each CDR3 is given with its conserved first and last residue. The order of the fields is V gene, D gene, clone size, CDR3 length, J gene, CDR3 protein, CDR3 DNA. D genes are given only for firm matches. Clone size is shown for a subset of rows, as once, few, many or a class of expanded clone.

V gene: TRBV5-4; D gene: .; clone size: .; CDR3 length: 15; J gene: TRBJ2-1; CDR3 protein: CASSQGTGSYNEQFF; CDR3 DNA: TGTGCCAGCAGCCAAGGGACTGGCTCCTACAATGAGCAGTTCTTC
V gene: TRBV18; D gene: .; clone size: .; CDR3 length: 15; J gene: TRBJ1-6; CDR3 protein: CASSPTGKYNSPLHF; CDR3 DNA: TGTGCCAGCTCACCAACGGGGAAATATAATTCACCCCTCCACTTT
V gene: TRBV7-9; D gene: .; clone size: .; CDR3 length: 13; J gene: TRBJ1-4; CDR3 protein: CASSFFRDEKLFF; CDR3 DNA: TGTGCCAGCAGCTTTTTCAGGGATGAAAAACTGTTTTTT
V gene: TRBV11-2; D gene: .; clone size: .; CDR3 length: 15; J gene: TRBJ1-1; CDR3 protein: CASSLGPGSNTEAFF; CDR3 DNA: TGTGCCAGCAGCTTAGGACCGGGGTCGAACACTGAAGCTTTCTTT
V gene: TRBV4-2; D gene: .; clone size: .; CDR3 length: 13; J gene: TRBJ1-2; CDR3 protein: CASSRMDSYGYTF; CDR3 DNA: TGTGCCAGCAGCCGGATGGACAGCTATGGCTACACCTTC
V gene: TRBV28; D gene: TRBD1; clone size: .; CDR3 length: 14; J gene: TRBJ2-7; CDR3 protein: CASSFATGTYEQYF; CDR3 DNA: TGTGCCAGCAGTTTCGCGACAGGGACCTACGAGCAGTACTTC
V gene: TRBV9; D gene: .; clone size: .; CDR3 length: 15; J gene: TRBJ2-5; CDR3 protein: CASSPGRGATETQYF; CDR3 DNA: TGTGCCAGCAGCCCCGGACGGGGGGCGACAGAGACCCAGTACTTC
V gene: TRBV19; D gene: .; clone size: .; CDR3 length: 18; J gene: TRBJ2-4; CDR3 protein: CASSVPETPRVPKNIQYF; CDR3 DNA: TGTGCCAGTAGTGTCCCAGAGACCCCCAGGGTTCCCAAAAACATTCAGTACTTC
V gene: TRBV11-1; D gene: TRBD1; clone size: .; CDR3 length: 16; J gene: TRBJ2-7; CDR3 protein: CASSLPGQGAIYEQYF; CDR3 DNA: TGTGCCAGCAGCCTCCCGGGACAGGGGGCGATCTACGAGCAGTACTTC
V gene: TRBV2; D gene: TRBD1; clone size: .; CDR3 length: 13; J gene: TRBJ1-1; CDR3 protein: CASSADRGTEAFF; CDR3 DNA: TGTGCCAGCAGTGCAGACAGGGGTACTGAAGCTTTCTTT
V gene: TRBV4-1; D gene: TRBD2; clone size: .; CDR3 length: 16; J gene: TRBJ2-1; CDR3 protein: CASSHSSGDSYNEQFF; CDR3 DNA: TGCGCCAGCAGCCACTCTAGCGGGGACTCCTACAATGAGCAGTTCTTC
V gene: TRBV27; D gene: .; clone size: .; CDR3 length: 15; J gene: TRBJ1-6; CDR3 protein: CASRPPQGNNSPLHF; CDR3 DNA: TGTGCCAGCAGACCTCCACAGGGAAACAATTCACCCCTCCACTTT
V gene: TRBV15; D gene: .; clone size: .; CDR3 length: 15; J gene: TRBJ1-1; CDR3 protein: CATSRDRSGAGEAFF; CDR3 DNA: TGTGCCACCAGCAGAGATAGGTCCGGGGCAGGTGAAGCTTTCTTT
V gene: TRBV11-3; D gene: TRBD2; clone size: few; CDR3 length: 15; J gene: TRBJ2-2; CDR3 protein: CASSTLAANTGELFF; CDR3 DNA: TGTGCCAGCTCGACTCTAGCGGCGAACACCGGGGAGCTGTTTTTT
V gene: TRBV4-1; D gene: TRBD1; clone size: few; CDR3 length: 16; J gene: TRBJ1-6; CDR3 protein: CASSQMGAGGSSPLHF; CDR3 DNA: TGCGCCAGCAGCCAAATGGGGGCAGGGGGCAGTTCACCCCTCCACTTT
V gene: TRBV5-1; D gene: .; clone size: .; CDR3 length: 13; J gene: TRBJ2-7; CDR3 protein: CASSLAVGYEQYF; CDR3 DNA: TGCGCCAGCAGCTTGGCCGTCGGGTACGAGCAGTACTTC
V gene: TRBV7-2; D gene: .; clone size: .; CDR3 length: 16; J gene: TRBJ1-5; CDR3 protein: CASSYRIQGGNQPQHF; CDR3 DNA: TGTGCCAGCAGCTACCGCATTCAGGGTGGCAATCAGCCCCAGCATTTT
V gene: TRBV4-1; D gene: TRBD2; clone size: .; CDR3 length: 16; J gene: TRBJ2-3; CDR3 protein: CASSQGASGLVDTQYF; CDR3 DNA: TGCGCCAGCAGCCAAGGGGCTAGCGGGCTCGTCGATACGCAGTATTTT
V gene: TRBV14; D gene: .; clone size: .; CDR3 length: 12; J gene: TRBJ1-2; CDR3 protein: CASSQVKGGYTF; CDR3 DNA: TGTGCCAGCAGCCAAGTAAAGGGGGGCTACACCTTC
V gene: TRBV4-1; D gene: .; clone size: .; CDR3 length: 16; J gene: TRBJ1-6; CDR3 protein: CASSQDPTGYNSPLHF; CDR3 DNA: TGCGCCAGCAGCCAAGACCCGACAGGTTATAATTCACCCCTCCACTTT
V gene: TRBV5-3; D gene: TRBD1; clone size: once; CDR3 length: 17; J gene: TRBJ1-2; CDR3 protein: CARSLLDRALSSPYYTF; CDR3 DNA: TGTGCCAGAAGCTTGTTGGACAGGGCCTTGTCGTCCCCTTACTACACCTTC
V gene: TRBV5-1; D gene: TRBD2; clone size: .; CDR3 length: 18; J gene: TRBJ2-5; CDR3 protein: CASSPRMLAGNLGETQYF; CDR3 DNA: TGCGCCAGCAGCCCCCGGATGCTAGCGGGGAACCTTGGGGAGACCCAGTACTTC
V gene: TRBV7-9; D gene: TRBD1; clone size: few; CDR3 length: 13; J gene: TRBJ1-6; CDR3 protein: CASSLVAGGPLHF; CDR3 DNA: TGTGCCAGCAGCTTAGTGGCAGGGGGCCCCCTCCACTTT
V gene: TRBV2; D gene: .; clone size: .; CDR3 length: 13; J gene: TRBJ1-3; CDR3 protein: CASSEVIRNTIYF; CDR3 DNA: TGTGCCAGCAGTGAGGTGATCCGAAACACCATATATTTT
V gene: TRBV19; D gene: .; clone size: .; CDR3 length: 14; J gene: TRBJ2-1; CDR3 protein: CASSIGTGRNEQFF; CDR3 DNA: TGTGCCAGTAGTATAGGAACAGGGCGCAATGAGCAGTTCTTC
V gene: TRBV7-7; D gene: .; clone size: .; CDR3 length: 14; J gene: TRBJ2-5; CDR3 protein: CASSPAWGLETQYF; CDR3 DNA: TGTGCCAGCAGTCCTGCTTGGGGGCTGGAGACCCAGTACTTC
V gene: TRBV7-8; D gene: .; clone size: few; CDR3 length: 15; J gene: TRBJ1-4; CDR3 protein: CASSLVPQSNEKLFF; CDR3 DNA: TGTGCCAGCAGCTTAGTTCCGCAGAGTAATGAAAAACTGTTTTTT
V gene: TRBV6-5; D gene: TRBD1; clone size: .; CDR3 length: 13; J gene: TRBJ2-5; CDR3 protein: CASTGQGVETQYF; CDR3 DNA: TGTGCCAGCACCGGACAGGGGGTGGAGACCCAGTACTTC
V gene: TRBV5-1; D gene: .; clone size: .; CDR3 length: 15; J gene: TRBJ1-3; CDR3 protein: CASSPTTGTGNTIYF; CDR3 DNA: TGCGCCAGCAGCCCAACGACAGGAACTGGAAACACCATATATTTT
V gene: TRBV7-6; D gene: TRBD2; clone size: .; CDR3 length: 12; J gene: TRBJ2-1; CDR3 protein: CASSIGGNEQFF; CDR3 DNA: TGTGCCAGCAGCATCGGGGGGAATGAGCAGTTCTTC
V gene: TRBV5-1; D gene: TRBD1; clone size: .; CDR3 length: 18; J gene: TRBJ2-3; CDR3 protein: CASSRTGRNTKKTDTQYF; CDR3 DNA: TGCGCCAGCAGCAGGACAGGGCGTAATACTAAAAAAACAGATACGCAGTATTTT
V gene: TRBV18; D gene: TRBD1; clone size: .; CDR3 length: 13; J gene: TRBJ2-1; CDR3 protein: CASSLEQGNEQFF; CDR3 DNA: TGTGCCAGCTCACTCGAACAGGGGAATGAGCAGTTCTTC
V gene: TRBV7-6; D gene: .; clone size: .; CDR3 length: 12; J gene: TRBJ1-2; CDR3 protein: CASSPQLEGYTF; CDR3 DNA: TGTGCCAGCAGCCCACAGCTCGAGGGCTACACCTTC